This T cell receptor (beta chain) was recorded in a study of T cells in Graves' hyperthyroidism and ophthalmopathy. For the study at large: The blood sample was taken at first diagnosis, before treatment began.

The investigators amplified TCR beta CDR3 regions from RNA transcripts. A first-round RT-PCR of the TCR CDR3 used the HTBI primer set. From the multiplex PCR reads, TCRdb called clonotypes with MiXCR, one entry per CDR3 protein. The repertoire consists of roughly 500,000 distinct CDR3 sequences, with roughly 15% occurring once and the leading ten covering 29%. About this clonotype: The antigen is not known. This may arise from a read error, as a much more abundant clone is one base away.

Diagnosing involved the use of clinical symptoms, serum thyroxine and TRAb, thyroid ultrasound and orbital computed tomography. Germline lookup yields CDR1 SGHTA and CDR2 FQGNSA. The J segment lost 2 bases and the V segment lost 1 base, leaving 5 bases of the junction unmatched. The CDR3 totals 17 residues. Whole-study results and caveats: A model of 13 V-J pairs discriminated ophthalmopathy from stable hyperthyroidism. Most thyroid clonotypes expanded above 0.001 appeared in blood too.

This sequence was found in a woman in her twenties or thirties with Graves' ophthalmopathy. The specimen was blood. V gene TRBV7-2 combines with J gene TRBJ2-3, with 11 nucleotides matching TRBD2. As DNA, the CDR3 is TGTGCCAGCAGCTTAGGGCTAGCGGGAGGCCACACAGATACGCAGTATTTT. Its protein is CASSLGLAGGHTDTQYF.